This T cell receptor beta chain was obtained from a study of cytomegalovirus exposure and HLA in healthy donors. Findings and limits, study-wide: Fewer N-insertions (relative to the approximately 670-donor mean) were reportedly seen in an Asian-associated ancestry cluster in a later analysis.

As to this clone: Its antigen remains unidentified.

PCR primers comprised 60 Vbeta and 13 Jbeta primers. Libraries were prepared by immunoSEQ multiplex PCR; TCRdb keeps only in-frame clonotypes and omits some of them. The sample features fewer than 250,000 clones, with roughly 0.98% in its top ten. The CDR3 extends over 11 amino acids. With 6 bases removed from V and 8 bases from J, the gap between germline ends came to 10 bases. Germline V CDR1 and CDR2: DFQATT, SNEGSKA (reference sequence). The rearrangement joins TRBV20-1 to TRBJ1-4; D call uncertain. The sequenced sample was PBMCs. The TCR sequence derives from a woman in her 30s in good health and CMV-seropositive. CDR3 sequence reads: CSAVIREKLFF. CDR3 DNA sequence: TGCAGTGCCGTCATCCGGGAAAAACTGTTTTTT.